This T cell receptor beta chain emerged from a study of CD8 T cells in ankylosing spondylitis. Whole-study findings and limits: Several of the motif variants were reported before in synovial fluid and blood from reactive arthritis. Seemingly characteristic of ankylosing spondylitis blood was a TCR beta motif consisting of roughly 8 highly homologous variants. According to the report, clones linked to the disease were significantly enriched in matched synovial fluid samples taken from ankylosing spondylitis patients.

With 0 bases removed from V and 4 bases from J, the gap between germline ends came to 9 bases. This CDR3 contains 14 residues. Germline CDR1 is LNHNV and CDR2 is YYDKDF (reference sequence). Libraries of TCR beta came from quantitative 5'-RACE with molecular barcodes. TCRdb re-derived calls from the 5' RACE reads in MiXCR, one entry per CDR3 protein. The table has 150,000 to 200,000 distinct CDR3 sequences, about 9.9% seen once. In its sample, this clonotype was seen many times. Its specificity is unknown. The chain links TRBV15 to TRBJ1-2; D remains ambiguous. The sample comprised blood, either unsorted or a sorted T cell fraction (not recorded which). The clonotype comes from a male donor with ankylosing spondylitis or in good health (not recorded which). The CDR3 reads CATSREQVIYGYTF. In DNA form, the CDR3 reads TGTGCCACCAGCAGAGAACAAGTGATCTATGGCTACACCTTC.